What follows are 18 T cell receptor beta chains derived from one specimen sequenced in a study of blood T cell repertoires in COVID-19. TCRdb keeps only in-frame clones here, not all; method: immunoSEQ multiplex PCR. The table includes nearly 200,000 clones, around four fifths detected once. Sequences were obtained from peripheral blood. The source is a man between 60 and 75 years old with COVID-19, enrolled during active disease.

The chain joins TRBV6-5 to TRBJ2-1; 10 positions match TRBD2. V was pared by 6 bases and J by 4 bases, with 6 bases of the junction left unmatched. CDR3 length: 15 residues. Germline assignment: CDR1 MNHEY and CDR2 SVGAGI. The CDR3 sequence: CASRPLAGYYNEQFF. The DNA for the CDR3 is TGTGCCAGCAGACCACTAGCGGGATATTACAATGAGCAGTTCTTC.

The chain recombines TRBV27 with TRBJ2-7, with D perhaps TRBD2 (5 bases). The CDR3 is made up of 13 amino acids. Germline V gene data show CDR1 as MNHEY and CDR2 as SMNVEV (reference sequence). The V end was cut by 10 bases, the J end by 5 bases, with 18 bases between. CDR3: CATSKRGINEQYF. DNA for the CDR3: TGTGCCACATCCAAAAGAGGGATAAACGAGCAGTACTTC.

This chain links TRBV25-1 with TRBJ1-5, with D maybe TRBD1 (5 bases). The germline gives CDR1 MGHDK, CDR2 SYGVNS. The CDR3 covers 14 residues. V was trimmed by 7 bases and J by 3 bases, leaving 13 bases between them. As DNA, the CDR3 is TGTGCCAGCACCGCCACAGGAGACAATCAGCCCCAGCATTTT. Amino acid sequence: CASTATGDNQPQHF. Looking up the rest from reference TRBV25-1 and TRBJ1-5 gives the full variable domain: EADIYQTPRYLVIGTGKKITLECSQTMGHDKMYWYQQDPGMELHLIHYSYGVNSTEKGDLSSESTVSRIRTEHFPLTLESARPSHTSQYLCASTATGDNQPQHFGDGTRLSIL.

This sequence joins TRBV27 and TRBJ2-3; TRBD2 is a possible D gene (6 bases). V lost 3 bases and J lost 7, with 29 bases in between. This CDR3 spans 19 amino acids. Germline V CDR1 and CDR2: MNHEY, SMNVEV (reference sequence). The CDR3 DNA reads as TGTGCCAGCAGTTTTTGGAGTTTGGGGTCGGGACTGGGCTTTTATACGCAGTATTTT. Translating it yields CASSFWSLGSGLGFYTQYF.

About this clone itself: Other DNA sequences in this sample translate to the same CDR3. V usage is TRBV11-2 and J usage is TRBJ1-5; possibly TRBD1 for D (6 bases). The germline CDR1 and CDR2 sequences are SGHAT and FQNNGV. The ends were cut back, 6 bases at V and 4 bases at J, with 13 bases in the middle. This CDR3 is 14 amino acids long. The CDR3 reads CASSYGQTNQPQHF. The CDR3 nucleotides are TGTGCCAGCAGTTATGGACAGACGAATCAGCCCCAGCATTTT.

This clone occurred once. CDR3 protein: CATQKDSLGTEAFF. As DNA, the CDR3 is TGTGCCACTCAAAAAGACAGCCTCGGGACTGAAGCTTTCTTT. V is TRBV19 and J is TRBJ1-1, with D possibly being TRBD1 (5 bases). The V gene lost 10 bases and the J gene lost 5 bases, with 20 bases spanning the gap. The CDR3 has 14 residues. The V gene's germline CDR1 is LNHDA and CDR2 SQIVND (reference sequence).

The CDR3: CASSVRAGYEQYF. DNA for the CDR3: TGCGCCAGCAGTGTAAGGGCGGGCTACGAGCAGTACTTC. This sequence joins TRBV10-2 and TRBJ2-7, with D maybe TRBD2 (5 bases). The V gene lost 4 bases and the J gene lost 3 bases, with 10 bases spanning the gap. Germline V gene sequence: CDR1 WSHSY, CDR2 SAAADI. This CDR3 spans 13 amino acids.

The chain combines TRBV6-5 with TRBJ2-7, with 7 bases matching TRBD1. The CDR3 is made up of 15 amino acids. CDR1 and CDR2 from the germline V gene are MNHEY and SVGAGI. J gave up 3 bases and V 4 bases, and 9 bases lay outside the gene matches. CDR3 in DNA: TGTGCCAGCAGTTCCTTCGTGACAGGGCTCTACGAGCAGTACTTC. Residues: CASSSFVTGLYEQYF.

The J gene is TRBJ2-7, the V gene TRBV4-2, with 7 bases aligning to TRBD1. The CDR3 extends over 20 amino acids. Germline CDR1 reads LGHNA; CDR2 reads YNFKEQ. The J segment lost 3 bases and the V segment lost 0 bases, leaving 20 bases of the junction unmatched. CDR3 amino acids: CASSQDRYWTGSRKVYEQYF. CDR3 nucleotide sequence: TGTGCCAGCAGCCAAGATAGGTATTGGACAGGTAGCCGAAAAGTCTACGAGCAGTACTTC.

The chain is built from TRBV7-6 and TRBJ2-1; 7 nucleotides match TRBD2. This CDR3 has 16 amino acids. V dropped 5 bases and J dropped 0; count of bases not matched to a gene: 7. Germline loops: CDR1 SGHVS, CDR2 FNYEAQ. CDR3 DNA sequence: TGTGCCAGCAGCCGTGGACTAGTCAGCTCCTACAATGAGCAGTTCTTC. Amino acid sequence: CASSRGLVSSYNEQFF.

The chain's CDR3 is CASSQYGQANYGYTF. CDR3 nucleotides: TGTGCCAGCAGCCAATACGGACAGGCTAACTATGGCTACACCTTC. The chain employs TRBV3-1 (or the pseudogene TRBV3-2) and TRBJ1-2; the match to TRBD1 covers 7 bases. This CDR3 comprises 15 residues. V lost 2 bases, J lost 0 bases, and 3 bases stayed unmatched. Germline CDR1 reads LGHDT; CDR2 reads YNNKEL (reference sequence).

This chain connects TRBV7-7 to TRBJ2-3; 14 nucleotides agree with TRBD2. V lost 6 bases and J lost 6; bases outside the gene matches: 5. Germline loops: CDR1 SSHAT, CDR2 FNYEAQ (reference sequence). The CDR3 is 15 amino acids. The chain's CDR3 is CASSPGLAGVDTQYF. The CDR3 region has the DNA TGTGCCAGCAGTCCGGGACTAGCGGGAGTGGATACGCAGTATTTT.

The chain carries TRBV4-2 and TRBJ2-2; D is possibly TRBD2 (6 bases). CDR1 LGHNA and CDR2 YNFKEQ come from the germline V gene. Trimming removed 0 bases from V and 2 bases from J, with 16 bases in between. This CDR3 spans 18 amino acids. CDR3 region: CASSQELGGTANTGELFF. In nucleotides, the CDR3 is TGTGCCAGCAGCCAAGAGCTAGGAGGGACTGCAAACACCGGGGAGCTGTTTTTT.

This clone has ten or more counts. The chain combines TRBV4-3 with TRBJ1-1; D gene unclear. Germline-derived CDR1 and CDR2 are LGHNA and YSLEER. This CDR3 region has 13 residues. Trimming removed 3 bases from V and 8 bases from J, with 13 bases in between. The CDR3 DNA follows: TGCGCCAGCAGCCAGGAAAGGCGGGTCGAAGCTTTCTTT. This codes for CASSQERRVEAFF.

The V gene is TRBV5-1, the J gene TRBJ2-3, with 10 bases matching TRBD2. Looked up from germline, CDR1 is SGHRS and CDR2 is YFSETQ. Unmatched junction bases numbered 6, after V lost 2 bases and J lost 6 bases. This CDR3 has 15 amino acids. CDR3 residues: CASSLAGGPGDTQYF. The DNA for the CDR3 is TGCGCCAGCAGCTTAGCGGGAGGGCCGGGGGATACGCAGTATTTT.

The chain employs TRBV13 and TRBJ2-1; tentatively, D is TRBD2 (6 bases). CDR1 is PRHDT and CDR2 is FYEKMQ in the germline V gene (reference sequence). The CDR3 loop spans 15 amino acids. V was trimmed by 5 bases and J by 0 bases, leaving 11 bases between them. CDR3 coding DNA: TGTGCCAGCAGCGTCCGGGGGAGCTCCTACAATGAGCAGTTCTTC. This translates into CASSVRGSSYNEQFF.

This chain uses TRBV18 with TRBJ2-7, with D perhaps matching TRBD1 (6 bases). In germline, CDR1 is KGHSH, CDR2 LQKENI. The CDR3 sequence is 15 residues long. The V end lost 3 bases, the J end lost 0 bases, and 12 bases lay between the germline ends. CDR3 residues: CASSPFRGTSYEQYF. The DNA of the CDR3 is TGTGCCAGCTCACCCTTTAGGGGGACCTCCTACGAGCAGTACTTC.

V gene TRBV10-2 combines with J gene TRBJ2-7, with TRBD1 matching 7 bases. The CDR3 totals 16 residues. After removal of 8 bases from V and 2 bases from J, the junction contained 15 bases not matched to a gene. The germline V gene has CDR1 WSHSY and CDR2 SAAADI. The chain's CDR3 is CASSLASGQATYEQYF. DNA for the CDR3: TGCGCCAGCTCGTTGGCCTCCGGACAGGCCACCTACGAGCAGTACTTC.